This is a list of T cell receptor beta chains from one sample in a study of T-cell reconstitution after alpha-beta-depleted transplantation in children. TCRdb redid the calling of the PCR reads with MiXCR, one entry per CDR3 protein. The sample yields roughly 300,000 distinct CDR3 sequences, roughly 11% seen once. The sample was peripheral blood, taken 180 days after TCRalphabeta/CD19-depleted stem cell transplant. Receptor source: a male patient between 2 and 10 years old who had a stem cell transplant for chronic granulomatous disease, so the T cells may come from the graft donor. The CDR3 runs from the conserved cysteine through the conserved F or W. D genes are given only for firm matches. For some rows the clone size is stated as once, few or many, or as a class when expanded; others skip it.

TRBV7-9	TRBD1	TRBJ1-2	many	TGTGCCAGCAGCTTAGCACCAGGGGGTGAAGACTATGGCTACACCTTC	CASSLAPGGEDYGYTF
TRBV20-1	TRBD2	TRBJ2-1	many	TGCAGTGCTGGGGGTTCGGGGGGATACAATGAGCAGTTCTTC	CSAGGSGGYNEQFF
TRBV20-1	-	TRBJ1-2	many	TGCAGTGCTAGAGATCAATCACGGGGGCTTGGCTACACCTTC	CSARDQSRGLGYTF
TRBV9	-	TRBJ2-5	many	TGTGCCAGCAGCACCAACCCGGACACTGGGGGAGAGACCCAGTACTTC	CASSTNPDTGGETQYF
TRBV12-3/TRBV12-4	TRBD1	TRBJ2-5	many	TGTGCCAGCAGTTGGGACAGCCAGTTGACCCAGTACTTC	CASSWDSQLTQYF
TRBV4-1	-	TRBJ2-5	many	TGCGCCAGCAGCCAAGATCACGCTAGCAGGGTGGAGACCCAGTACTTC	CASSQDHASRVETQYF
TRBV2	-	TRBJ2-2	few	TGTGCCAGCAGTGGCGGAGGGGGCCCTTCTAACACCGGGGAGCTGTTTTTT	CASSGGGGPSNTGELFF
TRBV7-2	TRBD2	TRBJ2-2	many	TGTGCCAGCAGCTTGCTTCGAAGACTAGCGGGATTCACCGGGGAGCTGTTTTTT	CASSLLRRLAGFTGELFF
TRBV20-1	TRBD2	TRBJ2-7	many	TGCAGTGCTATCTCCCTTTTCGGGACTAGCGGCTACGAGCAGTACTTC	CSAISLFGTSGYEQYF
TRBV12-3/TRBV12-4	TRBD1	TRBJ2-2	many	TGTGCCAGCAGTTTATGGGACAGGACCACGAACACCGGGGAGCTGTTTTTT	CASSLWDRTTNTGELFF
TRBV6-5	-	TRBJ2-1	few	TGTGCCAGCAGTTCATCCCGGGACCAATACAATGAGCAGTTCTTC	CASSSSRDQYNEQFF
TRBV5-1	-	TRBJ2-2	many	TGCGCCAGCAGCTGGGGTCCAACGAACACCGGGGAGCTGTTTTTT	CASSWGPTNTGELFF
TRBV10-2	-	TRBJ2-7	few	TGCGCCAGCATGCTAGCTGATTACGAGCAGTACTTC	CASMLADYEQYF
TRBV28	TRBD2	TRBJ2-7	many	TGTGCCAGCAGTTCCCACCGGGGGGGCGGGCAGTACTTC	CASSSHRGGGQYF
TRBV20-1	-	TRBJ2-5	many	TGCAGTGCTAGAGATTTGGCTCAACAAGAGACCCAGTACTTC	CSARDLAQQETQYF
TRBV12-3/TRBV12-4	-	TRBJ2-1	many	TGTGCCAGCAACCGGGGGGCGGGCAATGAGCAGTTCTTC	CASNRGAGNEQFF
TRBV30	-	TRBJ1-5	many	TGTGCCTGGAGTGGGGGACTGGGTCAGCCCCAGCATTTT	CAWSGGLGQPQHF
TRBV12-3/TRBV12-4	TRBD1	TRBJ2-7	many	TGTGCCAGCAGTTTCTTTGCCGGGACAGTTCCCTACGAGCAGTACTTC	CASSFFAGTVPYEQYF
TRBV5-6	-	TRBJ2-7	-	TGTGCCATGAGCCTCGGGCTCCTTTTCTCTGGGGGGTACCACGAGCAGTACTTC	CAMSLGLLFSGGYHEQYF
TRBV29-1	TRBD2	TRBJ2-7	many	TGCAGCGTTCCAGCGGGAATTTACGAGCAGTACTTC	CSVPAGIYEQYF
TRBV20-1	-	TRBJ1-2	many	TGCAGTGCTATTCCTAGGGTCCCTCACTATGGCTACACCTTC	CSAIPRVPHYGYTF
TRBV6-2/TRBV6-3	-	TRBJ1-3	many	TGTGCCAGCAGTTACTCGCTACCTGGAAACACCATATATTTT	CASSYSLPGNTIYF
TRBV25-1	-	TRBJ2-2	many	TGTGCCAGCCGACCTGGACAGGGAGGGACCGGGGAGCTGTTTTTT	CASRPGQGGTGELFF
TRBV29-1	TRBD1	TRBJ2-3	many	TGCAGCGTTGGGACAGGGGACGATACGCAGTATTTT	CSVGTGDDTQYF
TRBV5-1	-	TRBJ1-1	many	TGCGCCAGCAGCTTGGTGTTTCAAACCCGTAGCAACACTGAAGCTTTCTTT	CASSLVFQTRSNTEAFF
TRBV15	TRBD1	TRBJ2-2	many	TGTGCCACGCAAACAGGGGGCTACAACACCGGGGAGCTGTTTTTT	CATQTGGYNTGELFF
TRBV2	-	TRBJ2-6	many	TGTGCCTGCAGCTATATAGGAACCGGGGCCAACGTCCTGACTTTC	CACSYIGTGANVLTF
TRBV7-9	-	TRBJ2-1	many	TGTGCCAGCAGCTCCCCGCCCCCTCCCCACTTC	CASSSPPPPHF
TRBV6-1	TRBD2	TRBJ2-1	many	TGTGCCAGCAGTGAAGGTAATAGCGGGAGCTCCGTTCAGTTCTTC	CASSEGNSGSSVQFF
TRBV20-1	TRBD1	TRBJ1-5	many	TGCAGTGCTATTCGTCAGGGGGCAGGGAAGCCCCAGCATTTT	CSAIRQGAGKPQHF
TRBV21-1	-	TRBJ2-7	many	TGTGCCAGCAGCGGGGACCGGGACTACATTCTCTACGAGCAGTACTTC	CASSGDRDYILYEQYF
TRBV30	TRBD1	TRBJ2-7	-	TGTGCCTGGGATAGCCGGGACAGATCCTACGAGCAGTACTTC	CAWDSRDRSYEQYF
TRBV15	-	TRBJ2-1	-	TGTGCCACCAGCAGAGATAGGAGAACCGGCAATGAGCAGTTCTTC	CATSRDRRTGNEQFF
TRBV12-3/TRBV12-4	TRBD1	TRBJ1-4	many	TGTGCCAGCAGCCTAAGCACAGGGGGCAGGGAAAAACTGTTTTTT	CASSLSTGGREKLFF
TRBV5-1	-	TRBJ2-5	many	TGCGCCAGCAGCTTAGCAGGACACCCCCAAGAGACCCAGTACTTC	CASSLAGHPQETQYF
TRBV3-1	-	TRBJ2-1	many	TGTGCCAGCAGCCTCCAAGTGAGCTCCTACAATGAGCAGTTCTTC	CASSLQVSSYNEQFF
TRBV5-3	TRBD1	TRBJ1-5	-	TGTGCCAGAAGCGCCGGGACAGGGGTCGATCAGCCCCAGCATTTT	CARSAGTGVDQPQHF